Presented here are 25 T cell receptor beta chains from one specimen sequenced in a study of low-dose radiotherapy and immunotherapy resistance in tumors. Time point meaning: after trial treatment. As for treatment: LDRT plus nivolumab, ipilimumab, low-dose cyclophosphamide and aspirin (RACIN trial). TCRs were put through 20 PCR cycles of amplification with Phusion. A constant-region primer and the V-primer adapter served as the primer pair. MiXCR, applied by TCRdb to the reads, yields one record per CDR3 protein. The table includes 50,000 or so distinct CDR3 sequences, approximately 35% detected once. The starting material was PBMCs, obtained after low-dose radiotherapy plus immunotherapy. The receptors were gathered from a male donor with rectosigmoid adenocarcinoma.

The chain employs TRBV28 and TRBJ1-5, with TRBD1 as a possible D gene (5 bases). Germline values: CDR1 MDHEN, CDR2 SYDVKM. This CDR3 comprises 14 residues. V was pared by 2 bases and J by 6 bases, with 11 bases between. CDR3 protein: CASSLAGVRQPQHF. The CDR3 nucleotides are TGTGCCAGCAGTTTAGCGGGGGTACGTCAGCCCCAGCATTTT.

The chain recombines TRBV7-9 with TRBJ1-3, with 7 nucleotides matching TRBD1. Germline assignment: CDR1 SEHNR and CDR2 FQNEAQ (reference sequence). The trim removed 5 bases at V and 3 bases at J, leaving 10 bases unmatched. The CDR3 contains 16 residues. The DNA of the CDR3 is TGTGCCAGCAGCCCGCAGACAGGGAAAAATGGAAACACCATATATTTT. Protein: CASSPQTGKNGNTIYF.

About this clonotype itself: A far larger clone lies a single base away; this is likely a read error. The chain combines TRBV5-1 with TRBJ2-7, with TRBD2 identical over 12 bases. Germline V gives CDR1 SGHRS, CDR2 YFSETQ. Trimming took 0 bases from V and 7 from J; bases not matched to a gene: 8. This CDR3 has 16 residues. CDR3 protein: CASSLAASGRVNEQYF. CDR3 nucleotide sequence: TGCGCCAGCAGCTTGGCGGCTAGCGGGAGGGTTAATGAGCAGTACTTC.

About this clonotype itself: The junction departs from germline at one end; a sequencing error may be responsible. The chain combines TRBV20-1 with TRBJ2-1; TRBD2 might be the D (6 bases). The CDR3 consists of 15 residues. CDR1 and CDR2 from the germline V gene are DFQATT and SNEGSKA (reference sequence). CDR3 DNA sequence: TGCAGTGCCCCCCTGGAGGGAGTGGATTACAATGGGCAGTTCTTC. It codes for CSAPLEGVDYNGQFF.

This clonotype showed up many times. The chain couples TRBV28 to TRBJ1-1; D ambiguous. Germline V CDR1 and CDR2: MDHEN, SYDVKM. The length of the CDR3 is 14 residues. The germline V and J ends were trimmed by 2 bases and 1 base, with 8 bases remaining between them. CDR3 loop: CASSLGKGNTEAFF. CDR3 in DNA: TGTGCCAGCAGTTTAGGGAAGGGGAACACTGAAGCTTTCTTT.

J is TRBJ1-1 and V is TRBV2; 7 bases line up with TRBD1. In germline, CDR1 is SNHLY, CDR2 FYNNEI. Unmatched junction bases numbered 6, after V lost 5 bases and J lost 0 bases. The CDR3 length is 15 residues. Here the CDR3 reads CASSKDRSMNTEAFF. The DNA of the CDR3 is TGTGCCAGCAGTAAGGACAGGAGTATGAACACTGAAGCTTTCTTT.

Turning to this clonotype: This likely came from a read error, as a far larger clone is one base away. This CDR3 reads CASSQTVSYEQFF. CDR3 sequence (DNA): TGCGCCAGCAGCCAAACGGTCAGCTACGAGCAGTTCTTC. J is TRBJ2-1 and V is TRBV4-3; D is unresolved. This CDR3 is 13 amino acids long. Germline V gene lookup returns CDR1 LGHNA and CDR2 YSLEER. The V end lost 2 bases, the J end lost 10 bases, and 12 bases lay between the germline ends.

In this sample, this clonotype turned up many times. The chain links TRBV13 to TRBJ2-1; the match to TRBD1 covers 7 bases. CDR1 is PRHDT, CDR2 FYEKMQ, per germline (reference sequence). There are 15 residues in the CDR3. After removal of 6 bases from V and 4 bases from J, the junction contained 9 bases not matched to a gene. This chain's CDR3 is CASSEFGQAYNEQFF. The CDR3 region has the DNA TGTGCCAGCAGTGAATTCGGACAGGCTTACAATGAGCAGTTCTTC. The whole variable domain, filled in from reference TRBV13 and TRBJ2-1, reads AAGVIQSPRHLIKEKRETATLKCYPIPRHDTVYWYQQGPGQDPQFLISFYEKMQSDKGSIPDRFSAQQFSDYHSELNMSSLELGDSALYFCASSEFGQAYNEQFFGPGTRLTVL.

This clonotype showed up many times. CDR3 in amino acids: CASSQANRLYEQYF. The CDR3 DNA reads as TGTGCCAGCAGCCAAGCAAATCGTCTCTACGAGCAGTACTTC. The J gene is TRBJ2-7, the V gene TRBV3-1; no definite D call. The V end lost 1 base, the J end lost 3 bases, and 10 bases lay between the germline ends. Germline CDR1 and CDR2: LGHDT and YNNKEL (reference sequence). The CDR3 totals 14 residues.

This clonotype has ten or more counts. V usage is TRBV9 and J usage is TRBJ2-1; D may match TRBD1 or TRBD2 (5 bases each). The CDR3 is 15 residues long. The V end was cut by 2 bases, the J end by 4 bases, with 13 bases between. In germline, CDR1 is SGDLS, CDR2 YYNGEE. CDR3 region: CASSVDSGGYNEQFF. As DNA, the CDR3 is TGTGCCAGCAGCGTGGACTCTGGGGGTTACAATGAGCAGTTCTTC.

CDR3 sequence (DNA): TGTGCCAGCAGCCAGCCCGGGACAGGGGCCGAGCAGTACTTC. Protein: CASSQPGTGAEQYF. This chain links TRBV3-1 with TRBJ2-7, with 10 bases aligning to TRBD1. This CDR3 comprises 14 residues. With V trimmed by 3 bases and J by 6 bases, 5 bases remained unmatched. Germline V gene sequence: CDR1 LGHDT, CDR2 YNNKEL (reference sequence).

This clonotype has a count of ten or more. V and J are TRBV7-2 and TRBJ1-3; 7 positions match TRBD1. Trimming at V came to 5 bases and at J to 0 bases, leaving 4 bases not matched to a gene. CDR3 size: 15 residues. Germline CDR1 reads SGHTA; CDR2 reads FQGNSA. As DNA, the CDR3 is TGTGCCAGCAGCGAGCGGGACAGCTCTGGAAACACCATATATTTT. This gives the protein CASSERDSSGNTIYF.

The chain combines TRBV1 with TRBJ2-7. TRBV1 is described as a pseudogene. The CDR3 is made up of 16 amino acids. In DNA form, the CDR3 reads TGCACCAGCAGCCAAGAATTACGTCTGAGCTCCTACGAGCAGTACTTC. Translation gives CTSSQELRLSSYEQYF.

In its sample, this clonotype was seen a few times. The chain has TRBV20-1 and TRBJ1-4; no clear D gene. The length of the CDR3 is 12 residues. The germline gives CDR1 DFQATT, CDR2 SNEGSKA (reference sequence). This CDR3 reads CRIGRDNEKLFF. The CDR3, as DNA: TGCAGGATCGGGCGGGATAATGAAAAACTGTTTTTT.

The chain couples TRBV3-1 to TRBJ1-1; possible D gene TRBD1, 5 bases. The germline V gene has CDR1 LGHDT and CDR2 YNNKEL (reference sequence). The CDR3 runs 13 residues. The germline V and J ends were trimmed by 3 bases and 10 bases, with 15 bases remaining between them. For the CDR3, the DNA is TGTGCCAGCAGCCACCAAGGAGGGGTGACAGCTTTCTTT. This codes for CASSHQGGVTAFF.

This clonotype was counted many times. CDR3 in DNA: TGCAGCGTTACTAGCGGGATTTACAATGAGCAGTTCTTC. Encoded protein: CSVTSGIYNEQFF. The chain recombines TRBV29-1 with TRBJ2-1; 10 bases map to TRBD2. The germline CDR1 and CDR2 sequences are SQVTM and ANQGSEA. V lost 5 bases to trimming and J lost 4 bases; unmatched junction nucleotides: 2. The CDR3 totals 13 residues.

This clonotype was recorded many times. The rearrangement uses TRBV5-1 and TRBJ2-5; D perhaps matches TRBD1 (5 bases). CDR3 size: 13 residues. V was trimmed by 2 bases and J by 1 base, leaving 6 bases between them. CDR1 and CDR2 (germline): SGHRS, YFSETQ. The CDR3 sequence: CASSFQGQETQYF. The CDR3 coding sequence is TGCGCCAGCAGCTTTCAGGGCCAAGAGACCCAGTACTTC.

Many counts were recorded for this clonotype. V usage is TRBV7-2 and J usage is TRBJ1-2, with 9 bases fitting TRBD1. The CDR3 consists of 15 residues. Germline V gene lookup returns CDR1 SGHTA and CDR2 FQGNSA. With V trimmed by 4 bases and J by 7 bases, 10 bases remained unmatched. Here the CDR3 reads CASSSHRGRQSGYTF. The CDR3 DNA sequence: TGTGCCAGCAGCTCCCACAGGGGGCGCCAAAGTGGCTACACCTTC.

This clonotype is categorized as medium-sized. V and J are TRBV28 and TRBJ2-3, with D perhaps matching TRBD2 (6 bases). The V end was cut by 4 bases, the J end by 1 base, with 27 bases between. CDR3 length equals 20 residues. CDR1 and CDR2 (germline): MDHEN, SYDVKM. CDR3 bases: TGTGCCAGCAGTTACCCCCGGCTCCTAGCGCTGGTTGGAGGCACAGATACGCAGTATTTT. Its translation: CASSYPRLLALVGGTDTQYF.

This clonotype was seen only a few times. The CDR3 coding sequence is TGTGCCAGCAGTCTGGACAGGGGCCACAATGAGCAGTTCTTC. It yields the protein CASSLDRGHNEQFF. The chain has TRBV3-1 and TRBJ2-1; 9 bases fit TRBD1. The V gene end was trimmed by 6 bases and the J gene end by 5 bases; junction bases not matched to a gene: 5. The CDR3 is 14 amino acids. CDR1 and CDR2 (germline): LGHDT, YNNKEL (reference sequence).

This clonotype was detected many times. The chain joins TRBV5-1 to TRBJ2-5, with 8 bases that match TRBD2. V lost 1 base to trimming and J lost 5 bases; unmatched junction nucleotides: 7. The length of the CDR3 is 15 residues. CDR1 SGHRS and CDR2 YFSETQ come from the germline V gene. Here the CDR3 reads CASSLQSAGDETQYF. For the CDR3, the DNA is TGCGCCAGCAGCTTGCAATCAGCGGGGGATGAGACCCAGTACTTC.

This clonotype showed up many times. The chain carries TRBV2 and TRBJ1-1, with TRBD1 as a possible D gene (6 bases). Germline V gives CDR1 SNHLY, CDR2 FYNNEI. V was cut by 10 bases and J by 4 bases, with 13 bases left in between. This CDR3 is built from 12 residues. CDR3 residues: CANTLDSTEAFF. In nucleotides, the CDR3 is TGTGCCAACACCCTGGACAGCACTGAAGCTTTCTTT.

This clonotype was seen at least ten times. This chain links TRBV18 with TRBJ2-7, with no clear D. Per germline, CDR1 KGHSH and CDR2 LQKENI. The length of the CDR3 is 12 residues. Trimming removed 3 bases from V and 0 bases from J, with 3 bases in between. The CDR3 region is CASSPTSYEQYF. Written as DNA, the CDR3 is TGTGCCAGCTCACCGACCTCCTACGAGCAGTACTTC.

The genes are TRBV7-9 and TRBJ1-5; D is ambiguous. From germline, CDR1 is SEHNR and CDR2 FQNEAQ (reference sequence). Trimming cost V 3 bases and J 8 bases, with 8 bases left between them. The CDR3 is made up of 12 amino acids. CDR3 coding DNA: TGTGCCAGCAGCTTCAGGATGGAGCCCCAGCATTTT. This translates into CASSFRMEPQHF. The variable domain in full, with the rest retrieved from reference TRBV7-9 and TRBJ1-5, is DTGVSQNPRHKITKRGQNVTFRCDPISEHNRLYWYRQTLGQGPEFLTYFQNEAQLEKSRLLSDRFSAERPKGSFSTLEIQRTEQGDSAMYLCASSFRMEPQHFGDGTRLSIL.

The CDR3, as DNA: TGTGCCAGCAGCCTTTACACGGTCCTCGGCCACAATGAGCAGTTCTTC. It is translated as CASSLYTVLGHNEQFF. The J gene is TRBJ2-1, the V gene TRBV14; D is undetermined. V lost 4 bases and J lost 5, with 18 bases in between. This CDR3 contains 16 residues. Germline V gives CDR1 SGHDN, CDR2 FVKESK. The full variable domain, with the rest looked up from reference TRBV14 and TRBJ2-1, is EAGVTQFPSHSVIEKGQTVTLRCDPISGHDNLYWYRRVMGKEIKFLLHFVKESKQDESGMPNNRFLAERTGGTYSTLKVQPAELEDSGVYFCASSLYTVLGHNEQFFGPGTRLTVL.